Sequencing of this T cell receptor (beta chain) was carried out in a study of blood T cell repertoires in COVID-19. On the study more broadly: Donors in the United States, Italy and Spain gave samples during acute or convalescent COVID-19. Sources were T cells, B-cell-depleted T cells, or PBMCs; the material itself was cDNA or gDNA.

CDR3 length: 14 amino acids. V lost 2 bases and J lost 10, with 15 bases in between. Germline CDR1 reads MDHEN; CDR2 reads SYDVKM. Source study methods: Counts of nucleated cells, estimated from reference gene primer amplification, were obtained. Assay used: immunoSEQ multiplex PCR; TCRdb lists only in-frame clones, some missing. That table gives V, J and clone size, and the DNA gave D and trimming. Of about 150,000 clones in the sample, over 75% are singletons; the top ten hold 0.63%. Seattle-derived patients entered the study during active infection and were followed longitudinally. The genes are TRBV28 and TRBJ1-3; D possibly corresponds to TRBD1 (6 bases). Sequenced: peripheral blood. The receptor was derived from a man aged 60 to 75 with COVID-19, enrolled during active disease. CDR3 in amino acids: CASSLGRGTITIYF. Written as DNA, the CDR3 is TGTGCCAGCAGTTTAGGCAGGGGAACAATTACCATATATTTT.